The 27 T cell receptor beta chains listed next were all sequenced from one sample in a study of blood T cell repertoires in COVID-19. Method: immunoSEQ multiplex PCR; TCRdb's copy keeps in-frame clones and lacks some. The table records 150,000 to 200,000 clones, around 84% of them present only once. Sequenced material: peripheral blood. These receptors all come from a woman of 80 years or more with acute or convalescent COVID-19.

The rearrangement links TRBV6-2 or TRBV6-3 to TRBJ2-5; TRBD2 matches 15 bases. The J segment lost 13 bases and the V segment lost 5 bases, leaving 5 bases of the junction unmatched. CDR3 length: 13 residues. Per the germline V gene, CDR1 is MNHEY and CDR2 is SVGEGT. The CDR3 here is CASSRTSGRAGYF. The CDR3 bases are TGTGCCAGCAGTCGGACTAGCGGGAGGGCCGGGTACTTC.

The chain is built from TRBV10-2 and TRBJ2-7; 15 nucleotides line up with TRBD2. The length of the CDR3 is 20 residues. V lost 8 bases, J lost 1 base, and 18 bases stayed unmatched. Germline V CDR1 and CDR2: WSHSY, SAAADI. The CDR3 DNA reads as TGCGCCAGCCTAGGGACTAGCGGGAGGATGGCGCGTGGTGCATCCTACGAGCAGTACTTC. This codes for CASLGTSGRMARGASYEQYF.

This CDR3 is CASRLDRDSISPLHF. The CDR3 region has the DNA TGCGCCAGCAGACTCGACCGGGACAGTATTTCACCCCTCCACTTT. The chain joins TRBV10-2 to TRBJ1-6; 7 nucleotides align to TRBD1. V shed 6 bases and J 9 bases; nucleotides not matched to a gene: 11. This CDR3 is built from 15 residues. CDR1 and CDR2 from the germline V gene are WSHSY and SAAADI.

Details on this clone: This specimen includes other DNA sequences encoding the same CDR3. The chain has TRBV2 and TRBJ1-3; TRBD1 is a possible D gene (5 bases). Trimming cost V 4 bases and J 0 bases, with 7 bases left between them. This CDR3 has 14 residues. Germline assignment: CDR1 SNHLY and CDR2 FYNNEI. For the CDR3, the DNA is TGTGCCAGCAGTGTGGGGGGCTCTGGAAACACCATATATTTT. This codes for CASSVGGSGNTIYF.

The V and J genes are TRBV27 and TRBJ2-5; 8 nucleotides line up with TRBD1. V was pared by 5 bases and J by 5 bases, with 4 bases of the junction left unmatched. CDR1 MNHEY and CDR2 SMNVEV come from the germline V gene (reference sequence). CDR3 length: 13 amino acids. Written as DNA, the CDR3 is TGTGCCAGCAGTCACAGACAGGGGGAGACCCAGTACTTC. It codes for CASSHRQGETQYF.

V usage is TRBV7-9 and J usage is TRBJ1-1; 12 bases align to TRBD1. The V gene's germline CDR1 is SEHNR and CDR2 FQNEAQ (reference sequence). This CDR3 region has 15 residues. V gave up 6 bases and J gave up 5 bases; unmatched junction bases: 7. CDR3 nucleotide sequence: TGTGCCAGCAGGGAGTGGGACAGGGGGCGAACTGAAGCTTTCTTT. As protein: CASREWDRGRTEAFF.

The genes are TRBV15 and TRBJ1-1, with a tentative D call TRBD1 (6 bases). This CDR3 has 17 amino acids. In germline, CDR1 is LNHNV, CDR2 YYDKDF (reference sequence). V lost 0 bases to trimming and J lost 1 base, with 15 bases between them. The CDR3 sequence: CATSRDHLDSENTEAFF. The CDR3 DNA follows: TGTGCCACCAGCAGAGATCACCTGGACAGCGAGAACACTGAAGCTTTCTTT.

The V call is TRBV5-1, the J call TRBJ1-6; tentatively, D is TRBD1 (6 bases). The V gene's germline CDR1 is SGHRS and CDR2 YFSETQ. The CDR3 is 15 amino acids. V was trimmed by 3 bases and J by 8 bases, leaving 15 bases between them. In DNA form, the CDR3 reads TGCGCCAGCAGCTCTTCCGGGACAAGCGATTCACCCCTCCACTTT. Protein sequence: CASSSSGTSDSPLHF.

This chain connects TRBV4-1 to TRBJ2-1; TRBD2 matches at 7 bases. CDR3 size: 18 residues. With 0 bases clipped from V and 2 bases from J, the junction kept 10 bases outside the gene matches. Germline V lookup: CDR1 MGHRA, CDR2 YSYEKL. This CDR3 is CASSQDRVAGIPYNEQFF. Written as DNA, the CDR3 is TGCGCCAGCAGCCAAGATAGGGTAGCGGGCATACCCTACAATGAGCAGTTCTTC.

The CDR3 here is CATSDLGLAGGGSGELFF. CDR3 sequence (DNA): TGTGCCACCAGTGACCTCGGACTAGCGGGTGGGGGTTCCGGGGAGCTGTTTTTT. The V gene is TRBV24-1, the J gene TRBJ2-2; 11 bases line up with TRBD2. Germline V gene sequence: CDR1 KGHDR, CDR2 SFDVKD. CDR3 size: 18 residues. V gave up 4 bases and J gave up 6 bases; unmatched junction bases: 12.

The chain combines TRBV5-4 with TRBJ1-2; D perhaps matches TRBD1 (6 bases). CDR1 is SGHNT and CDR2 is YYREEE in the germline V gene (reference sequence). This CDR3 region has 13 residues. The germline V and J ends were trimmed by 5 bases and 5 bases, with 13 bases remaining between them. CDR3 DNA: TGTGCCAGCAGGGACCGGGACAAGTATGGCTACACCTTC. It specifies CASRDRDKYGYTF. Based on the CDR3 plus reference TRBV5-4 and TRBJ1-2, the full variable domain is ETGVTQSPTHLIKTRGQQVTLRCSSQSGHNTVSWYQQALGQGPQFIFQYYREEENGRGNFPPRFSGLQFPNYSSELNVNALELDDSALYLCASRDRDKYGYTFGSGTRLTVV.

This clone was counted once. V and J are TRBV5-8 and TRBJ2-3; 7 nucleotides match TRBD2. The V and J ends lost 0 bases and 7 bases, in that order; junction bases with no gene match: 11. CDR3 length equals 16 residues. In germline, CDR1 is SGHTS, CDR2 YDEGEE. The CDR3 nucleotides read TGTGCCAGCAGCTTGGATCTAGCGGTCCGGGCCTATACGCAGTATTTT. Protein: CASSLDLAVRAYTQYF.

This chain links TRBV29-1 with TRBJ2-5; 16 bases map to TRBD2. V shed 3 bases and J 2 bases; nucleotides not matched to a gene: 6. Per the germline V gene, CDR1 is SQVTM and CDR2 is ANQGSEA. The CDR3 totals 17 residues. CDR3 sequence reads: CSVERGLAGGLQETQYF. In DNA, the CDR3 is TGCAGCGTTGAGCGGGGACTAGCGGGAGGGCTACAAGAGACCCAGTACTTC. Full variable domain (remainder filled in from reference TRBV29-1 and TRBJ2-5): SAVISQKPSRDICQRGTSLTIQCQVDSQVTMMFWYRQQPGQSLTLIATANQGSEATYESGFVIDKFPISRPNLTFSTLTVSNMSPEDSSIYLCSVERGLAGGLQETQYFGPGTRLLVL.

The J gene is TRBJ1-6, the V gene TRBV19; possible D gene TRBD1, 6 bases. Trimming took 5 bases from V and 10 from J, leaving 21 bases between them. The CDR3 sequence is 16 residues long. The V gene's germline CDR1 is LNHDA and CDR2 SQIVND (reference sequence). The CDR3 here is CASSVRTGTSQSPLHF. CDR3 sequence (DNA): TGTGCCAGTAGTGTGAGAACCGGGACAAGTCAGTCACCCCTCCACTTT. The whole variable domain, filled in from reference TRBV19 and TRBJ1-6, reads DGGITQSPKYLFRKEGQNVTLSCEQNLNHDAMYWYRQDPGQGLRLIYYSQIVNDFQKGDIAEGYSVSREKKESFPLTVTSAQKNPTAFYLCASSVRTGTSQSPLHFGNGTRLTVT.

This chain connects TRBV7-3 to TRBJ2-7; the D gene is possibly TRBD2 (6 bases). There are 15 residues in the CDR3. Looked up from germline, CDR1 is SGHTA and CDR2 is FQGTGA. Between the trimmed V and J ends, which lost 2 bases and 7 bases, there was a span of 18 bases. The CDR3 loop is CASSLSNIRGNEQYF. The CDR3 DNA is TGTGCCAGCAGCTTATCAAATATACGGGGGAATGAGCAGTACTTC.

The chain combines TRBV7-9 with TRBJ2-7; 7 bases line up with TRBD1. V lost 2 bases and J lost 3; bases outside the gene matches: 7. CDR3 size: 15 residues. The germline CDR1 and CDR2 sequences are SEHNR and FQNEAQ (reference sequence). CDR3 amino acids: CASSLRKQGIYEQYF. The CDR3 region has the DNA TGTGCCAGCAGCTTAAGAAAACAGGGGATCTACGAGCAGTACTTC.

CDR3 sequence reads: CASSTYRGNTEAFF. The CDR3 coding sequence is TGTGCCAGCAGCACCTACAGGGGGAACACTGAAGCTTTCTTT. The chain combines TRBV21-1 with TRBJ1-1; TRBD1 was called by the table and not checked on the DNA. TRBV21-1 is deemed a pseudogene. The length of the CDR3 is 14 residues.

This clone was seen only a few times. The V and J genes are TRBV12-5 and TRBJ1-3, with 9 nucleotides matching TRBD1. Per germline, CDR1 LGHNT and CDR2 FRNRAP. The CDR3 is made up of 22 amino acids. J gave up 2 bases and V 2 bases, and 22 bases lay outside the gene matches. In DNA, the CDR3 is TGTGCTAGTGGTTTGAACCGGGCCCCGGGACAGGGCCTAAATTATACTGGAAACACCATATATTTT. Encoded protein: CASGLNRAPGQGLNYTGNTIYF.

The chain employs TRBV6-5 and TRBJ2-1; D is possibly TRBD1 (6 bases). The CDR3 has 15 amino acids. Trimming cost V 8 bases and J 1 base, with 15 bases left between them. From germline, CDR1 is MNHEY and CDR2 SVGAGI. The CDR3 DNA reads as TGTGCCAGCGGTACAAACAGGGTGTCCTACAATGAGCAGTTCTTC. Protein sequence: CASGTNRVSYNEQFF.

The V and J genes are TRBV7-9 and TRBJ1-5; 11 bases are shared with TRBD1. The CDR3 extends over 15 amino acids. Germline V CDR1 and CDR2: SEHNR, FQNEAQ (reference sequence). Unmatched junction bases numbered 4, after V lost 5 bases and J lost 4 bases. CDR3 residues: CASSLGTGGNQPQHF. CDR3 sequence (DNA): TGTGCCAGCAGCCTCGGGACAGGGGGAAATCAGCCCCAGCATTTT.

This chain joins TRBV28 and TRBJ1-5; D is undetermined. Germline V gene data show CDR1 as MDHEN and CDR2 as SYDVKM. This CDR3 has 14 residues. The ends were cut back, 5 bases at V and 1 base at J, with 9 bases in the middle. CDR3 loop: CASSPILSNQPQHF. The CDR3 nucleotides are TGTGCCAGCAGTCCAATACTAAGCAATCAGCCCCAGCATTTT.

This chain uses TRBV5-1 with TRBJ1-1; D is unclear. V shed 5 bases and J shed 6 bases, with 17 bases lying between them. The CDR3 sequence is 14 residues long. Germline CDR1 SGHRS, CDR2 YFSETQ. CDR3 DNA: TGCGCCAGCAGTCTCGACGGCGGCGTCTCTGAAGCTTTCTTT. It translates to CASSLDGGVSEAFF.

The CDR3 coding sequence is TGTGCCAGCAGTTTATCGAGGGTCTATGGCTACACCTTC. This encodes CASSLSRVYGYTF. This chain links TRBV27 with TRBJ1-2, with D hard to call. V lost 0 bases, J lost 4 bases, and 6 bases lay in between. Germline V gene lookup returns CDR1 MNHEY and CDR2 SMNVEV (reference sequence). This CDR3 contains 13 residues.

V gene TRBV7-9 combines with J gene TRBJ2-1; D unresolved. V gave up 5 bases and J gave up 9 bases, with 17 bases separating them. From germline, CDR1 is SEHNR and CDR2 FQNEAQ (reference sequence). The CDR3 is 14 residues long. The CDR3 loop reads CASSPTMGLREQFF. The CDR3 nucleotides read TGTGCCAGCAGCCCAACGATGGGCTTACGTGAGCAGTTCTTC.

The chain employs TRBV28 and TRBJ1-5; TRBD1 might be the D (6 bases). Germline V gene lookup returns CDR1 MDHEN and CDR2 SYDVKM. The CDR3 covers 15 residues. With 8 bases removed from V and 3 bases from J, the gap between germline ends came to 17 bases. The CDR3 nucleotides read TGTGCCAGCGATGCTAACAGGGTAAACAATCAGCCCCAGCATTTT. Amino acid sequence: CASDANRVNNQPQHF.

The V and J genes are TRBV7-8 and TRBJ1-2, with a possible D match to TRBD1 (6 bases). The germline V gene encodes CDR1 SGHVS and CDR2 FQNEAQ. V was clipped by 5 bases and J by 0 bases, with 7 bases between them. The CDR3 runs to 13 residues. CDR3 bases: TGTGCCAGCAGCCAGGGGACTAACTATGGCTACACCTTC. This gives the protein CASSQGTNYGYTF.

V and J are TRBV28 and TRBJ2-3, with a possible D match to TRBD1 (5 bases). Trimming pared 5 bases from V and 2 bases from J, leaving 20 bases between. This CDR3 contains 17 residues. Germline V gene lookup returns CDR1 MDHEN and CDR2 SYDVKM. This CDR3 is CASSPTGRLFHTDTQYF. CDR3 nucleotide sequence: TGTGCCAGCAGTCCCACAGGCCGGTTATTCCACACAGATACGCAGTATTTT.